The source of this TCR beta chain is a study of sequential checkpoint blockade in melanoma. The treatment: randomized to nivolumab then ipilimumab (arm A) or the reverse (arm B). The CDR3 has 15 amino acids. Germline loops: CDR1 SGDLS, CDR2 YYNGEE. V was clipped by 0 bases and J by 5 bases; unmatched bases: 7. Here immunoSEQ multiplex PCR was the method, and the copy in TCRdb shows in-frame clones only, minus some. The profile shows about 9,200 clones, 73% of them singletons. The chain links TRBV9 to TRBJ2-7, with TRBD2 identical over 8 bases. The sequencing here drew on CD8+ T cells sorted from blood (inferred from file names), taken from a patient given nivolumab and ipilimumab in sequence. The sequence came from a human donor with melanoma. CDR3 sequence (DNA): TGTGCCAGCAGCGTAGAATCAGCGGGAGTGGACGAGCAGTACTTC. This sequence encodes CASSVESAGVDEQYF. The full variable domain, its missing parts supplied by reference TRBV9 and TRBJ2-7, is DSGVTQTPKHLITATGQRVTLRCSPRSGDLSVYWYQQSLDQGLQFLIQYYNGEERAKGNILERFSAQQFPDLHSELNLSSLELGDSALYFCASSVESAGVDEQYFGPGTRLTVT.